This T cell receptor (beta chain) appears in the sequencing data of a study of shared clonotypes between healthy human individuals. Study conclusions and caveats: A generally larger estimated richness was seen in naive subsets than in memory subsets.

About this clone: What it recognizes is unknown.

Trimming removed 6 bases from V and 4 bases from J, with 18 bases in between. The germline V gene encodes CDR1 LNHDA and CDR2 SQIVND (reference sequence). The CDR3 contains 16 residues. In replicate PCRs of sorted subsets, approximately 210 ng DNA, approximately 28,000 T cell genomes, was used. Original processing methods: Filtering differed, since immunoSEQ gave only junction sequences and no quality scores. Assay: immunoSEQ multiplex PCR; the TCRdb copy retains only in-frame clones and omits some. D and trimming come from the DNA, and the V and J calls and clone size come from that table. The repertoire holds some 550,000 clones, less than 98% seen once, with about 0.057% in the top ten.

This chain links TRBV19 with TRBJ2-2, with a tentative D call TRBD1 (7 bases). The sequence came from a woman between 25 and 40 years old in good health. The material sequenced was naive CD4+ T cells sorted from blood. Indicated subset: CD45RA+ positively selected. DNA for the CDR3: TGTGCCAGTAGGTCCCAGGGGGGCCTGGGCACCGGGGAGCTGTTTTTT. Amino acid sequence: CASRSQGGLGTGELFF. Using reference TRBV19 and TRBJ2-2 for the parts outside the CDR3, the full variable domain is DGGITQSPKYLFRKEGQNVTLSCEQNLNHDAMYWYRQDPGQGLRLIYYSQIVNDFQKGDIAEGYSVSREKKESFPLTVTSAQKNPTAFYLCASRSQGGLGTGELFFGEGSRLTVL.